A single sample is the source of the 21 T cell receptor beta chains below, sequenced in a study of T cell repertoires in cytomegalovirus infection (dated by TCRdb to 2018 to 2020). TCRdb shows the sequencer as Illumina HiSeq 1500. TCRdb handled the public reads itself, with Q25 trimming in fastp and clone calling in MiXCR, and kept productive beta chains. Rows are unified per CDR3 protein, each entry keeping the most common DNA and genes. Present in this sample are under 200,000 distinct CDR3 sequences, more than 9% of which were seen just once. The ten largest clonotypes hold roughly 5% of the sample. The specimen was PBMCs. The receptor source for this set is a human donor in good health (CMV status not recorded). Some clones in this sample may be carry-over from other donors' samples.

This clonotype was recorded at least ten times. This sequence joins TRBV19 and TRBJ1-1, with D unresolved. The germline CDR1 and CDR2 sequences are LNHDA and SQIVND (reference sequence). The V end was cut by 5 bases, the J end by 6 bases, with 13 bases between. The CDR3 runs to 13 residues. In DNA form, the CDR3 reads TGTGCCAGTAGTCCCGGACGGAGCTCTGAAGCTTTCTTT. The encoded protein is CASSPGRSSEAFF.

In this sample, this clonotype turned up many times. The V and J genes are TRBV4-1 and TRBJ2-7; D is perhaps TRBD1 (6 bases). The CDR3 extends over 15 amino acids. Deletions cut 0 bases from V and 2 bases from J, with 11 bases between. Germline V gene lookup returns CDR1 MGHRA and CDR2 YSYEKL. The CDR3 DNA reads as TGCGCCAGCAGCCAAGAACGAACAGGGACCTACGAGCAGTACTTC. This translates into CASSQERTGTYEQYF.

The rearrangement links TRBV24-1 to TRBJ2-1, with 10 nucleotides matching TRBD2. Germline V lookup: CDR1 KGHDR, CDR2 SFDVKD. The J segment lost 9 bases and the V segment lost 9 bases, leaving 13 bases of the junction unmatched. The CDR3 totals 15 residues. CDR3 amino acids: CATGEREGLNSEQFF. In nucleotides, the CDR3 is TGTGCCACCGGAGAGCGGGAGGGCTTAAATAGTGAGCAGTTCTTC.

The rearrangement links TRBV7-2 to TRBJ1-4; no reliable D call. CDR1 is SGHTA, CDR2 FQGNSA, per germline. This CDR3 comprises 13 residues. V was shortened by 1 base and J by 6 bases, with 6 bases between the two germline ends. CDR3 nucleotides: TGTGCCAGCAGCTTAGAACAGTATGAAAAACTGTTTTTT. The encoded protein is CASSLEQYEKLFF.

Ten or more counts support this clonotype. The J gene is TRBJ2-1, the V gene TRBV7-9; no firm D call. Germline values: CDR1 SEHNR, CDR2 FQNEAQ (reference sequence). The CDR3 has 15 amino acids. Deletions cut 1 base from V and 5 bases from J, with 12 bases between. The CDR3 reads CASSLDSALNNEQFF. The CDR3 bases are TGTGCCAGCAGCTTAGACAGCGCACTCAACAATGAGCAGTTCTTC. Variable domain in full (rest from reference TRBV7-9 and TRBJ2-1): DTGVSQNPRHKITKRGQNVTFRCDPISEHNRLYWYRQTLGQGPEFLTYFQNEAQLEKSRLLSDRFSAERPKGSFSTLEIQRTEQGDSAMYLCASSLDSALNNEQFFGPGTRLTVL.

The sample holds many counts of this clonotype. V is TRBV20-1 and J is TRBJ1-2, with 8 bases lining up with TRBD1. V dropped 3 bases and J dropped 6; count of bases not matched to a gene: 6. The CDR3 is 13 residues long. CDR1 DFQATT and CDR2 SNEGSKA come from the germline V gene (reference sequence). The CDR3 here is CSASSRGRDGYTF. In nucleotides, the CDR3 is TGCAGTGCTAGTTCCAGGGGGCGCGATGGCTACACCTTC.

The CDR3 protein is CASSSTSGELFF. CDR3 in DNA: TGTGCCAGCAGTTCCACATCCGGGGAGCTGTTTTTT. The gene calls are TRBV28 and TRBJ2-2; D gene uncertain. This CDR3 has 12 residues. The V end was cut by 4 bases, the J end by 6 bases, with 6 bases between. Germline V gene sequence: CDR1 MDHEN, CDR2 SYDVKM.

This clonotype was seen many times. The chain has TRBV7-9 and TRBJ1-1; D perhaps matches TRBD1 (5 bases). V lost 5 bases and J lost 1, with 14 bases in between. Germline V gene sequence: CDR1 SEHNR, CDR2 FQNEAQ (reference sequence). This CDR3 contains 15 residues. The CDR3 nucleotides are TGTGCCAGCAGCCCTTGGGGCGGGACGAACACTGAAGCTTTCTTT. Protein: CASSPWGGTNTEAFF.

This clonotype has ten or more counts. The chain employs TRBV24-1 and TRBJ1-1; the match to TRBD1 covers 7 bases. V shed 7 bases and J 1 base; nucleotides not matched to a gene: 8. Germline CDR1 is KGHDR and CDR2 is SFDVKD. CDR3 size: 15 residues. CDR3 protein: CATRQGGGSNTEAFF. As DNA, the CDR3 is TGTGCCACCAGACAAGGGGGCGGATCGAACACTGAAGCTTTCTTT.

A few counts support this clonotype. The V and J genes are TRBV20-1 and TRBJ2-1, with a weak D call TRBD1 (6 bases). V was pared by 6 bases and J by 6 bases, with 27 bases between. The CDR3 spans 17 residues. Germline assignment: CDR1 DFQATT and CDR2 SNEGSKA (reference sequence). The CDR3 nucleotides are TGCAGTGCGAAGAGGCCCCGAGGGGGAGAGGGTTTCAATGAGCAGTTCTTC. Encoded protein: CSAKRPRGGEGFNEQFF.

This clonotype was found a few times. V and J are TRBV2 and TRBJ1-2, with TRBD1 matching 7 bases. This CDR3 is built from 13 residues. V shed 8 bases and J 1 base; nucleotides not matched to a gene: 4. Per the germline V gene, CDR1 is SNHLY and CDR2 is FYNNEI. The CDR3 loop is CASGRDSNYGYTF. The CDR3 nucleotides read TGTGCCAGCGGCCGGGACAGTAACTATGGCTACACCTTC.

This clonotype was observed at least ten times. The chain links TRBV7-3 to TRBJ2-4; D gene uncertain. Trimming took 3 bases from V and 2 from J, leaving 11 bases between them. CDR3 length: 15 amino acids. CDR1 and CDR2 (germline): SGHTA, FQGTGA. CDR3 amino acids: CASSLPALPKNIQYF. The CDR3 bases are TGTGCCAGCAGCTTGCCAGCGCTTCCCAAAAACATTCAGTACTTC.

In its sample, this clonotype was seen many times. V and J are TRBV7-2 and TRBJ1-5, with 8 bases matching TRBD1. The germline V gene has CDR1 SGHTA and CDR2 FQGNSA. V was clipped by 0 bases and J by 6 bases; unmatched bases: 10. The CDR3 is 17 amino acids. The CDR3 sequence: CASSLATGAMAPQPQHF. CDR3 sequence (DNA): TGTGCCAGCAGCTTAGCGACAGGGGCAATGGCCCCTCAGCCCCAGCATTTT.

There are many counts of this clonotype. The chain joins TRBV5-4 to TRBJ2-7, with D perhaps TRBD1 (5 bases). The V end was cut by 0 bases, the J end by 7 bases, with 11 bases between. CDR3 length equals 13 residues. The germline V gene has CDR1 SGHNT and CDR2 YYREEE (reference sequence). CDR3 bases: TGTGCCAGCAGCTTGGTAGGGGCCGAGGAGCAGTACTTC. It encodes CASSLVGAEEQYF.

This clonotype was recorded a few times. The gene calls are TRBV20-1 and TRBJ2-5; D tentatively fits TRBD1 or TRBD2 (5 bases each). The V gene's germline CDR1 is DFQATT and CDR2 SNEGSKA (reference sequence). The V and J ends lost 1 base and 1 base respectively, with 16 bases between them. This CDR3 has 16 residues. The CDR3 here is CSARGQWGRPQETQYF. The DNA for the CDR3 is TGCAGTGCTAGAGGCCAATGGGGACGCCCCCAAGAGACCCAGTACTTC.

This clonotype was seen at least ten times. The gene calls are TRBV7-7 and TRBJ2-5; D is possibly TRBD2 (5 bases). The CDR3 contains 15 residues. The V gene lost 5 bases and the J gene lost 7 bases, with 20 bases spanning the gap. Germline CDR1 reads SSHAT; CDR2 reads FNYEAQ (reference sequence). CDR3 sequence: CASSPESPLEVTQYF. The CDR3 bases are TGTGCCAGCAGCCCCGAGAGCCCCTTGGAGGTGACCCAGTACTTC.

This clonotype was observed at least ten times. V gene TRBV12-5 combines with J gene TRBJ2-1; no definite D call. The V gene lost 4 bases and the J gene lost 5 bases, with 9 bases spanning the gap. This CDR3 is 13 amino acids long. Germline V gene data show CDR1 as LGHNT and CDR2 as FRNRAP. CDR3 residues: CASGSGPHNEQFF. DNA for the CDR3: TGTGCTAGTGGTTCCGGACCTCACAATGAGCAGTTCTTC.

This clonotype has at least ten counts. The chain combines TRBV12-3 or TRBV12-4 with TRBJ2-7; 7 bases are shared with TRBD1. V was pared by 6 bases and J by 4 bases, with 9 bases of the junction left unmatched. The CDR3 contains 14 residues. In nucleotides, the CDR3 is TGTGCCAGCAGCTACAGGGGCCGGATATACGAGCAGTACTTC. Its protein product is CASSYRGRIYEQYF.

This clonotype was seen more than once but under ten times. This chain uses TRBV28 with TRBJ2-2; a weak D match, TRBD2 (7 bases). Germline values: CDR1 MDHEN, CDR2 SYDVKM. The CDR3 is 15 amino acids. Trimming took 3 bases from V and 5 from J, leaving 13 bases between them. The CDR3 reads CASSFRGARTGELFF. CDR3 sequence (DNA): TGTGCCAGCAGTTTTCGGGGGGCGCGGACCGGGGAGCTGTTTTTT.

There are a few counts of this clonotype. V is TRBV7-9 and J is TRBJ1-1, with D unclear. V lost 0 bases and J lost 1, with 6 bases in between. CDR1 and CDR2 from the germline V gene are SEHNR and FQNEAQ (reference sequence). CDR3 length: 14 residues. In nucleotides, the CDR3 is TGTGCCAGCAGCTTAGCACGGAAGAACACTGAAGCTTTCTTT. Translating gives CASSLARKNTEAFF.

This clonotype was seen ten or more times. The chain carries TRBV7-2 and TRBJ2-3; D remains ambiguous. From germline, CDR1 is SGHTA and CDR2 FQGNSA. The ends were cut back, 0 bases at V and 4 bases at J, with 5 bases in the middle. The CDR3 is 13 residues long. In nucleotides, the CDR3 is TGTGCCAGCAGCTTAGCACAGCCAGATACGCAGTATTTT. It yields the protein CASSLAQPDTQYF.